This section outlines one T cell receptor (beta chain) sequence together with its context. Its cognate antigen is unknown. The data derive from a study of post-analysis software for immune sequencing data. Whole-study context: Several disease courses (relapsing-remitting, secondary progressive and progressive-relapsing) of multiple sclerosis were included.

Findings and caveats of the study: Significantly decreased normalized Chao1 diversity was recorded for multiple sclerosis patients relative to controls.

Presence of unique molecular identifiers characterized the TCR beta cDNA libraries. The authors obtained approximately 460,000 cDNA molecules from approximately 1 to 10 million T cells. In TCRdb, the PCR reads were re-called with MiXCR into one record per CDR3 protein. The sample includes 650,000 to 850,000 distinct CDR3 sequences, roughly half seen only once; the top ten take approximately 4.3%. Material for sequencing was blood. The origin of this receptor is a girl aged 5 to 17 with multiple sclerosis.

CDR3 protein: CASSQTSGLNQPQHF. As DNA, the CDR3 is TGCGCCAGCAGCCAAACCTCGGGCCTCAATCAGCCCCAGCATTTT. This chain uses TRBV4-1 with TRBJ1-5; D not certain. V gave up 2 bases and J gave up 3 bases, with 11 bases separating them. The V gene's germline CDR1 is MGHRA and CDR2 YSYEKL. The CDR3 runs 15 residues.